These T cell receptor beta chains were read from a single sample in a study of control samples from healthy donors and cancer patients. Clones were sequenced by immunoSEQ multiplex PCR, and TCRdb holds only the in-frame ones, with some missing. The top ten hold approximately 5.5% of the sample, which has approximately 69,000 clones, roughly 90% seen once. Input material: PBMCs. The receptors here all came from a man aged 55 to 70 with colorectal cancer. The CDR3 runs from the conserved cysteine through the conserved F or W. Fields, in order: CDR3 length, J gene, V gene, clone size, CDR3 protein. Size is stated for part of the rows, as once, few or many counts, or as a class when the clone is expanded.

>13|TRBJ2-2|TRBV7-2|NA
CASSRTIPGELFF
>21|TRBJ2-6|TRBV15|NA
CATSREGPGFLGVSGANVLTF
>16|TRBJ2-3|TRBV4-2|NA
CASSRGGTSSTDTQYF
>16|TRBJ2-7|TRBV5-4|NA
CASSSTQMAGTYEQYF
>15|TRBJ2-3|TRBV6-2/TRBV6-3|NA
CASSPGTSGAYTQYF
>14|TRBJ1-2|TRBV2|NA
CASSEVGQDLGYTF
>14|TRBJ2-5|TRBV18|NA
CASSPPPGGETQYF
>14|TRBJ2-5|TRBV18|NA
CASSYTGVQETQYF
>12|TRBJ1-1|TRBV5-4|NA
CASSSDGFEAFF
>13|TRBJ1-3|TRBV18|NA
CASSPPVEDTIYF
>15|TRBJ2-3|TRBV19|NA
CASSTAEGYTDTQYF
>12|TRBJ2-2|TRBV1|NA
CTSSQWAGELFF
>15|TRBJ2-1|TRBV7-9|NA
CASSLGGPKPNEQFF
>13|TRBJ2-1|TRBV9|NA
CASSVSPMDEQFF
>16|TRBJ1-1|TRBV6-5|NA
CASSYGTGRMNTEAFF
>16|TRBJ2-7|TRBV7-5|NA
CARSLRDGSQHYEQYF
>15|TRBJ2-7|TRBV6-5|few
CASSPTSGGANEQYF
>15|TRBJ2-3|TRBV7-3|NA
CASSPVDRSTDTQYF
>15|TRBJ2-7|TRBV5-4|NA
CASSPLRDRADEQYF
>14|TRBJ2-7|TRBV9|few
CASSVSPVTYEQYF
>12|TRBJ1-2|TRBV7-2|few
CASSFGVGGYTF
>14|TRBJ1-2|TRBV27|NA
CASSLQGGKFGYTF
>12|TRBJ2-7|TRBV30|NA
CAWLHTGQTQYF
>13|TRBJ1-2|TRBV10-3|NA
CAINRDRGLGYTF
>12|TRBJ1-1|TRBV27|NA
CASSLSNGQAFF
>15|TRBJ1-5|TRBV6-1|once
CASSEFGNSNQPQHF
>17|TRBJ1-1|TRBV5-1|NA
CASSLAQGRIQNTEAFF
>16|TRBJ2-3|TRBV5-8|once
CASSLARGAGTDTQYF
>17|TRBJ1-2|TRBV7-8|NA
CASSPSRDSYRINGYTF
>16|TRBJ1-6|TRBV19|NA
CASSGERLGTHSPLHF
>15|TRBJ2-3|TRBV19|once
CASNPRGASTDTQYF
>15|TRBJ1-3|TRBV7-2|NA
CASSRTRGSGNTIYF
>12|TRBJ2-1|TRBV2|NA
CASGLYYNEQFF
>13|TRBJ1-2|TRBV7-9|NA
CASSLATGSGYTF
>11|TRBJ2-7|TRBV3-1/TRBV3-2|NA
CASRQGPEQYF
>13|TRBJ2-5|TRBV18|NA
CASSPGLAETQYF
>13|TRBJ2-3|TRBV3-1/TRBV3-2|NA
CASTHGAQDTQYF
>16|TRBJ1-1|TRBV6-5|NA
CASSYSRTVGNTEAFF
>15|TRBJ1-5|TRBV6-2/TRBV6-3|NA
CASSIQGRGNQPQHF
>13|TRBJ2-1|TRBV3-1/TRBV3-2|NA
CASSQEAGNEQFF
>14|TRBJ2-7|TRBV19|NA
CASSPMRDPYEQYF
>14|TRBJ2-7|TRBV4-2|NA
CASSQGSTLYEQYF
>16|TRBJ2-7|TRBV11-2|NA
CASSPTGTGASYEQYF
>11|TRBJ1-2|TRBV12-3/TRBV12-4|NA
CASSSAYGYTF
>13|TRBJ2-1|TRBV11-3|NA
CASSGSRYNEQFF
>15|TRBJ2-1|TRBV7-3|NA
CASSSGTSGGEEQFF
>15|TRBJ1-2|TRBV7-3|few
CASSLNAGGIYGYTF
>14|TRBJ1-1|TRBV6-6|NA
CASSVQGAGTEAFF
>12|TRBJ2-3|TRBV5-4|NA
CASSSQQGTQYF
>17|TRBJ1-5|TRBV28|NA
CASSFGARGGGNQPQHF
>15|TRBJ2-3|TRBV9|NA
CASSQAGRGAGFQYF
>12|TRBJ1-1|TRBV11-2|NA
CASRSSNTEAFF
>18|TRBJ1-1|TRBV4-1|NA
CASSQDRGNRVMNTEAFF
>15|TRBJ2-1|TRBV4-2|NA
CASSQVGGPVNEQFF
>14|TRBJ1-1|TRBV27|NA
CASTSTGGFPEAFF
>15|TRBJ2-5|TRBV7-3|NA
CASSPSGGGGETQYF
>12|TRBJ2-7|TRBV7-9|once
CASSLRVYEQYF
>14|TRBJ1-1|TRBV7-8|NA
CASSLQGVNTEAFF
>15|TRBJ2-7|TRBV11-2|few
CASSPVIGGGLEQYF